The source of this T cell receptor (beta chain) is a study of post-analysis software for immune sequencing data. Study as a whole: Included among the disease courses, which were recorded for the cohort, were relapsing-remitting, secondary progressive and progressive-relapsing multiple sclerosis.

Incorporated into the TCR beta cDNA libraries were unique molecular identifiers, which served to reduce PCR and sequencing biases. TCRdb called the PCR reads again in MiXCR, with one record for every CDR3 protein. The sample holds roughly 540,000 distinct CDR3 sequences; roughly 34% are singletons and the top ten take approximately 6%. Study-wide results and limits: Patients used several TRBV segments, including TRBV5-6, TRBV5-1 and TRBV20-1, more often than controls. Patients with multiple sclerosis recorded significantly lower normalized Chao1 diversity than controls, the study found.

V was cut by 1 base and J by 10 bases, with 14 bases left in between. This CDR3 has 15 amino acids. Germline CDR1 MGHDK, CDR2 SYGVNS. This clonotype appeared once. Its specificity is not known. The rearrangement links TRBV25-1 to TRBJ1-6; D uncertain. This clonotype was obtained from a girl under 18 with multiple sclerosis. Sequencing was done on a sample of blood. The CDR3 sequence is CASSEFSGSESPLHF. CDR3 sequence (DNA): TGTGCCAGCAGTGAATTTAGTGGGTCCGAGTCACCCCTCCACTTT.